This T cell receptor (beta chain) was recovered during a study of blood T cell repertoires in COVID-19. Study summary: Samples came from the United States, Italy and Spain, spanning acute and convalescent COVID-19. In each case, the material was cDNA or gDNA derived from T cells, B-cell-depleted T cells, or PBMCs.

CDR1 and CDR2 (germline): MDHEN, SYDVKM. This CDR3 comprises 14 residues. The junction had 4 bases not matched to a gene; V was cut back by 6 bases and J by 9 bases. Original methodology: Amplification of reference gene primers provided the estimated nucleated cell counts. Sequenced by immunoSEQ multiplex PCR; TCRdb stores in-frame clones only, minus some. For V, J and clone size, that table is used; D and trimming come from the DNA. In the table there are approximately 100,000 clones, roughly 79% of which are singletons. Sequencing input: peripheral blood. The sequence was collected from a human donor in a cohort sampled during active COVID-19. The chain recombines TRBV28 with TRBJ1-6; 11 bases align to TRBD1. CDR3 residues: CASRGQGGGSPLHF. In DNA form, the CDR3 reads TGTGCCAGCAGGGGACAGGGGGGGGGTTCACCCCTCCACTTT.